A selection of T cell receptor beta chains follows, all from one sample in a study of T cells in Graves' hyperthyroidism and ophthalmopathy. TCRdb re-called the multiplex PCR reads through MiXCR, storing one row per CDR3 protein. Of about 290,000 distinct CDR3 sequences listed, roughly 13% were seen once; the top ten hold 6.5% to 10%. The source material was blood. The receptors originated from a woman in her 40s with Graves' hyperthyroidism. Both conserved end residues are part of each CDR3. A D gene is named only where the DNA matches it firmly. The listing skips clone size in some rows; elsewhere it reads once, few, many or a size class.

V	J	D	size	DNA	CDR3
TRBV20-1	TRBJ1-6	-	few	TGCAGTGCTAGAGTCGGACATACACCCCTCCACTTT	CSARVGHTPLHF
TRBV7-2	TRBJ2-7	-	few	TGTGCCAGCAGCAGCCCGAGGTTCGAGCAGTACTTC	CASSSPRFEQYF
TRBV12-3/TRBV12-4	TRBJ2-1	-	many	TGTGCCAGCAGCTTATACAATGAGCAGTTCTTC	CASSLYNEQFF
TRBV7-8	TRBJ2-5	-	many	TGTGCCAGCAGCTCCGCCCGTGCTTCGTTACAGTACTTC	CASSSARASLQYF
TRBV27	TRBJ2-1	-	many	TGTGCCAGCAGTCGCCCAGCCAATGAGCAGTTCTTC	CASSRPANEQFF
TRBV3-1	TRBJ1-4	-	many	TGTGCCAGCAGCCAGGACGAGGAGGGTGAAAAACTGTTTTTT	CASSQDEEGEKLFF
TRBV5-1	TRBJ2-7	-	-	TGCGCCAGCAGCTTGGCCGAGGGGCCAAACGCAATCTACGAGCAGTACTTC	CASSLAEGPNAIYEQYF
TRBV20-1	TRBJ2-5	-	many	TGCAGTGCTCCAGTGGGGGGGCCGGAGACCCAGTACTTC	CSAPVGGPETQYF
TRBV12-3/TRBV12-4	TRBJ2-3	-	many	TGTGCCAGCAGTTCCGGACAAGGCCCCACAGATACGCAGTATTTT	CASSSGQGPTDTQYF
TRBV15	TRBJ2-1	-	-	TGTGCCACCAGCTCTTCCCCCGATGAGCAGTTCTTC	CATSSSPDEQFF
TRBV10-3	TRBJ1-1	TRBD1	many	TGTGCCACCCAGGGACAGGGAAACACTGAAGCTTTCTTT	CATQGQGNTEAFF
TRBV30	TRBJ2-2	-	many	TGTGCCTGGAGGCGAGGTAGCTACGTGGACACCGGGGAGCTGTTTTTT	CAWRRGSYVDTGELFF
TRBV2	TRBJ2-7	TRBD2	many	TGTGCCACCAGTGGACTAGCACGGGAGCAGTACTTC	CATSGLAREQYF
TRBV20-1	TRBJ1-1	-	many	TGCAGTGCTAGAGATCGGGGAAGGGGTGAGACTGAAGCTTTCTTT	CSARDRGRGETEAFF
TRBV6-1	TRBJ2-1	-	-	TGTGCCAGCAGGCTAAAGGGGGAAGGTTACAATGAGCAGTTCTTC	CASRLKGEGYNEQFF
TRBV20-1	TRBJ1-4	-	few	TGCAGTGCTAGAGATTTGGTGGGGGCTAATGAAAAACTGTTTTTT	CSARDLVGANEKLFF
TRBV28	TRBJ2-7	-	-	TGTGCCAGCTTACGAGGGGGAAGCTCCTACGAGCAGTACTTC	CASLRGGSSYEQYF
TRBV27	TRBJ2-1	-	many	TGTGCCAGCAGTTTATCGAAAGGGTCCAATGAGCAGTTCTTC	CASSLSKGSNEQFF
TRBV12-3/TRBV12-4	TRBJ1-1	-	-	TGTGCCAGCAGTTATACTGGGGTGAACACTGAAGCTTTCTTT	CASSYTGVNTEAFF
TRBV9	TRBJ2-5	-	few	TGTGCCAGCAGCGTAGGAGCCAGCCAAGAGACCCAGTACTTC	CASSVGASQETQYF
TRBV27	TRBJ2-2	TRBD2	many	TGTGCCAGCCGCAAGTGGACGGGAGGTCGGCACACCGGGGAGCTGTTTTTT	CASRKWTGGRHTGELFF
TRBV5-1	TRBJ1-4	-	few	TGCGCCAGCAGCATGTCCGGGACACAGAATGAAAAACTGTTTTTT	CASSMSGTQNEKLFF
TRBV27	TRBJ1-1	-	-	TGTGCCAGCAGTTTATCGCGAGGATTAGAAGGTATGGTAACTGAAGCTTTCTTT	CASSLSRGLEGMVTEAFF
TRBV9	TRBJ2-3	-	-	TGTGCCAGCAGCGTATTGTCGACAGATACGCAGTATTTT	CASSVLSTDTQYF
TRBV28	TRBJ2-1	-	-	TGTGCCAGCGGGCGGAGACAGGTGGGCCACAATGAGCAGTTCTTC	CASGRRQVGHNEQFF
TRBV11-2	TRBJ2-3	TRBD2	many	TGTGCCAGCACCCCATACCTAGCGGGGGCCACAGATACGCAGTATTTT	CASTPYLAGATDTQYF
TRBV15	TRBJ1-1	-	few	TGTGCCACCAGCAGAGAATATGGGAACACTGAAGCTTTCTTT	CATSREYGNTEAFF
TRBV7-2	TRBJ2-3	-	many	TGTGCCAGCAGCCCGGGACAAGTAGGGACGCAGTATTTT	CASSPGQVGTQYF
TRBV29-1	TRBJ2-5	-	many	TGCAGCATATGGACCCTTGAAGAGACCCAGTACTTC	CSIWTLEETQYF
TRBV20-1	TRBJ2-7	TRBD1	few	TGCAGTGCTAGTAGGGGGCCCCAGCAGTACTTC	CSASRGPQQYF
TRBV12-3/TRBV12-4	TRBJ1-6	-	few	TGTGCCAGCAGTCCAATTGGGTTCACCCTCCACTTT	CASSPIGFTLHF
TRBV2	TRBJ2-5	-	many	TGTGCCAGCAGTGTCCTTGACCAAGAGACCCAGTACTTC	CASSVLDQETQYF
TRBV11-2	TRBJ2-5	TRBD2	many	TGTGCCAGCAGCTTTGGACTAGCGGGATATGGAGAGACCCAGTACTTC	CASSFGLAGYGETQYF
TRBV24-1	TRBJ2-7	-	-	TGTGCCACCAGTGAGGAGAAGATTAATGAGCAGTACTTC	CATSEEKINEQYF
TRBV28	TRBJ2-7	-	many	TGTGCCAGCACCGTGGGGGCATCTACTCTCGAGCAGTACTTC	CASTVGASTLEQYF
TRBV6-6	TRBJ1-1	-	many	TGTGCCAGCAGTTACTTACAGGAGTTCACTGAAGCTTTCTTT	CASSYLQEFTEAFF
TRBV2	TRBJ1-1	-	many	TGTGCCAGCAGCAACCGGGTCCAGAACACTGAAGCTTTCTTT	CASSNRVQNTEAFF